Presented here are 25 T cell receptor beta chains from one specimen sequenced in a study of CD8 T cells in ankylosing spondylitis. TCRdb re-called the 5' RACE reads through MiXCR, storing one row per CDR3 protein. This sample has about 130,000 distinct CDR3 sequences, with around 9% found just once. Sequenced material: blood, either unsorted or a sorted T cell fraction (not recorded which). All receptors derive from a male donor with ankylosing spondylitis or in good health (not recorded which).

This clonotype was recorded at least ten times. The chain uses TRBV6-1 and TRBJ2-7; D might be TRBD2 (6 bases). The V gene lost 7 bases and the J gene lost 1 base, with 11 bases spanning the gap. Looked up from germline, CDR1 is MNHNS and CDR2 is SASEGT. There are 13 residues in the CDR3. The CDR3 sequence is CASKIRGSYEQYF. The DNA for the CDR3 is TGTGCCAGCAAAATACGGGGGTCCTACGAGCAGTACTTC.

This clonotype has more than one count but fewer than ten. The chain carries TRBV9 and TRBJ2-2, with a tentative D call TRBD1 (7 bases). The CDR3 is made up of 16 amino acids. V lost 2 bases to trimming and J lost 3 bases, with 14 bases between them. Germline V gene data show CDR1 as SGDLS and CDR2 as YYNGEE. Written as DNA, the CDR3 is TGTGCCAGCAGCGTTCACGACAGGGAGGACACCGGGGAGCTGTTTTTT. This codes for CASSVHDREDTGELFF.

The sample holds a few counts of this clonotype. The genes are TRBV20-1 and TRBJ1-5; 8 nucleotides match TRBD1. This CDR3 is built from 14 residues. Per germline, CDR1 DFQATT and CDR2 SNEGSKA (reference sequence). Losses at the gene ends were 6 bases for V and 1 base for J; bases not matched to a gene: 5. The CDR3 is CSAQDRVSNQPQHF. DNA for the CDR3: TGCAGTGCCCAGGACAGGGTGAGCAATCAGCCCCAGCATTTT.

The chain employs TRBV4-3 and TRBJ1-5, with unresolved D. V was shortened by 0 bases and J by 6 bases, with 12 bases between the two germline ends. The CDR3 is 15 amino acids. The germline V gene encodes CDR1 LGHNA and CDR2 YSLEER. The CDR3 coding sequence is TGCGCCAGCAGCCAAGATCTGCAGGTGGGTCAGCCCCAGCATTTT. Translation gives CASSQDLQVGQPQHF.

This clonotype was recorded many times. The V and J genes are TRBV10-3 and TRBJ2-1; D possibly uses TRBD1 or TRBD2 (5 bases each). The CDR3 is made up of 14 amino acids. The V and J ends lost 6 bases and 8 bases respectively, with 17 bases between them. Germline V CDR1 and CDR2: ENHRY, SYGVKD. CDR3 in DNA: TGTGCCATCAGGAGCGGACCAGGGAGCTATGAGCAGTTCTTC. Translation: CAIRSGPGSYEQFF.

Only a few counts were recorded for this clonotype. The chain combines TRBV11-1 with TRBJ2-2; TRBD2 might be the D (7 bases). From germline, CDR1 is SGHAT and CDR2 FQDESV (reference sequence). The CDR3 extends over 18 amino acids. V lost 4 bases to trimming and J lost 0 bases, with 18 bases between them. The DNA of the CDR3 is TGTGCCAGCAGCTCCCCTAGGGGGAGCGGGGCGAACACCGGGGAGCTGTTTTTT. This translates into CASSSPRGSGANTGELFF. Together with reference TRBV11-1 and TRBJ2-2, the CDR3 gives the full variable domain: EAEVAQSPRYKITEKSQAVAFWCDPISGHATLYWYRQILGQGPELLVQFQDESVVDDSQLPKDRFSAERLKGVDSTLKIQPAELGDSAMYLCASSSPRGSGANTGELFFGEGSRLTVL.

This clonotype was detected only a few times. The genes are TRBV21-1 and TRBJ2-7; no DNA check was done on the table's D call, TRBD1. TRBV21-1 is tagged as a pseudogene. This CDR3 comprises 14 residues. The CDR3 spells CASRGGHTNYEQYF. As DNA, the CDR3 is TGTGCCAGCAGGGGGGGACATACTAACTACGAGCAGTACTTC.

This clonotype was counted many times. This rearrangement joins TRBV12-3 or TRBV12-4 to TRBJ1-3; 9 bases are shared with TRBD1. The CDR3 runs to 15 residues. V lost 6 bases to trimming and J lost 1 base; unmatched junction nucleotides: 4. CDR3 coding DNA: TGTGCCAGCAGGACGGGACAGGGATCTGGAAACACCATATATTTT. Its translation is CASRTGQGSGNTIYF.

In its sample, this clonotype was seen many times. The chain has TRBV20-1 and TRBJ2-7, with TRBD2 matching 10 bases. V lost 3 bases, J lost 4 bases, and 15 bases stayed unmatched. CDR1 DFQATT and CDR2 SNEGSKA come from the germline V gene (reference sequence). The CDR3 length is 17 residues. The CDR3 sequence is CSASLGSSGRSVYEQYF. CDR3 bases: TGCAGTGCTAGTCTGGGCTCTAGCGGGAGATCAGTTTACGAGCAGTACTTC.

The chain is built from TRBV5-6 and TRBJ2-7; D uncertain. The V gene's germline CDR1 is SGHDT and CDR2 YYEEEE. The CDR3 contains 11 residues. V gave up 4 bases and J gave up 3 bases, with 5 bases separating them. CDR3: CASSGNYEQYF. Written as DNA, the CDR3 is TGTGCCAGCAGCGGGAACTACGAGCAGTACTTC.

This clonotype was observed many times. CDR3 sequence (DNA): TGTGCCAGCAGCCCCCTTGGGCAGGGTTTCGACACCGGGGAGCTGTTTTTT. It is translated as CASSPLGQGFDTGELFF. The chain is built from TRBV11-1 and TRBJ2-2; a weak D match, TRBD1 (5 bases). V lost 5 bases and J 3 bases, leaving 19 bases between the germline ends. The CDR3 covers 17 residues. CDR1 SGHAT and CDR2 FQDESV come from the germline V gene (reference sequence).

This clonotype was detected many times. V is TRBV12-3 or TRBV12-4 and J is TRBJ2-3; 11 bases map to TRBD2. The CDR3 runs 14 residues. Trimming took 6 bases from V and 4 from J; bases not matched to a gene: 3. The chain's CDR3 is CASRVAGGPDTQYF. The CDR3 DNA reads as TGTGCCAGCAGGGTAGCGGGAGGGCCAGATACGCAGTATTTT.

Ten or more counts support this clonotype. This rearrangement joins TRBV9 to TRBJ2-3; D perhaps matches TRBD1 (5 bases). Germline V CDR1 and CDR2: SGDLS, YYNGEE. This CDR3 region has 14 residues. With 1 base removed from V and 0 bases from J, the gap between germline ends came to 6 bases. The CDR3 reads CASSVKGSTDTQYF. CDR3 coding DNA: TGTGCCAGCAGCGTAAAGGGGAGCACAGATACGCAGTATTTT.

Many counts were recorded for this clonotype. The CDR3 DNA follows: TGTGCCACCAGTGTAAGGGACATAGAGACCCAGTACTTC. This codes for CATSVRDIETQYF. This rearrangement joins TRBV24-1 to TRBJ2-5; TRBD1 is a possible D gene (6 bases). The V end was cut by 5 bases, the J end by 4 bases, with 10 bases between. CDR3 length: 13 residues. Looked up from germline, CDR1 is KGHDR and CDR2 is SFDVKD.

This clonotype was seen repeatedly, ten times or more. In DNA form, the CDR3 reads TGTGCCAGCAGTGACCTTAGGGACAGGACAGATACGCAGTATTTT. It specifies CASSDLRDRTDTQYF. This sequence joins TRBV25-1 and TRBJ2-3, with 8 bases fitting TRBD1. The CDR3 covers 15 residues. Losses at the gene ends were 3 bases for V and 3 bases for J; bases not matched to a gene: 5. Per germline, CDR1 MGHDK and CDR2 SYGVNS.

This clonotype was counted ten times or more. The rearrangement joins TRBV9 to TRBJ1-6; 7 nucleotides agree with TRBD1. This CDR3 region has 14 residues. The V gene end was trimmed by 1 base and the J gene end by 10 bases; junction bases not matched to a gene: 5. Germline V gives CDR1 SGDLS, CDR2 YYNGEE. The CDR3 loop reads CASSVQGVESPLHF. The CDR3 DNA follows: TGTGCCAGCAGCGTACAGGGGGTGGAATCACCCCTCCACTTT.

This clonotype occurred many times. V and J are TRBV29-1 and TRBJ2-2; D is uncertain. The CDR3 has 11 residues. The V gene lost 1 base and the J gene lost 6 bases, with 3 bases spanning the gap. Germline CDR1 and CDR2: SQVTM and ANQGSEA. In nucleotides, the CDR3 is TGCAGCGTTGAAGTGTCCGGGGAGCTGTTTTTT. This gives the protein CSVEVSGELFF.

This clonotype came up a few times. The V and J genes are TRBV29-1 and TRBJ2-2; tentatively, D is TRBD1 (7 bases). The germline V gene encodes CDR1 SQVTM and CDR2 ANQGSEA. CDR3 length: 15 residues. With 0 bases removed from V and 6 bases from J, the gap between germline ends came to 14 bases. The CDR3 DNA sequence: TGCAGCGTTGAAGATCCCCAGGGGGGATCCGGGGAGCTGTTTTTT. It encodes CSVEDPQGGSGELFF.

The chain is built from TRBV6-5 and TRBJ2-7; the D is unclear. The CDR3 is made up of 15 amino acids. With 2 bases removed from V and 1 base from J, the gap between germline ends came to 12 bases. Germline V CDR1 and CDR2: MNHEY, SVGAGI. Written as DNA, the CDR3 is TGTGCCAGCAGTTACGAGCCAGGATTTTCCTACGAGCAGTACTTC. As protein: CASSYEPGFSYEQYF.

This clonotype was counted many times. This chain's CDR3 is CASSQVGGAWQETQYF. The CDR3 DNA reads TGCGCCAGCAGCCAAGTAGGAGGCGCGTGGCAAGAGACCCAGTACTTC. This chain uses TRBV4-1 with TRBJ2-5; D may be TRBD2 (5 bases). V lost 1 base, J lost 2 bases, and 14 bases lay in between. The V gene's germline CDR1 is MGHRA and CDR2 YSYEKL. The CDR3 loop spans 16 amino acids.

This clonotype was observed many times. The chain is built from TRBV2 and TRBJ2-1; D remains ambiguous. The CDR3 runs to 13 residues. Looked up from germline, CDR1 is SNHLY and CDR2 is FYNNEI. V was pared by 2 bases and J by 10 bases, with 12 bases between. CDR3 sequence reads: CASSEMAFGEQFF. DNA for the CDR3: TGTGCCAGCAGTGAAATGGCGTTCGGAGAGCAGTTCTTC.

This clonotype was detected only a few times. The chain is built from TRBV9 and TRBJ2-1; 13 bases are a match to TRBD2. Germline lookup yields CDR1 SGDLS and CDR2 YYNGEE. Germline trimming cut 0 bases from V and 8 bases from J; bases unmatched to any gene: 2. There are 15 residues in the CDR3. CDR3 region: CASSVGLAGGYEQFF. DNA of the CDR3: TGTGCCAGCAGCGTAGGACTAGCGGGAGGTTATGAGCAGTTCTTC.

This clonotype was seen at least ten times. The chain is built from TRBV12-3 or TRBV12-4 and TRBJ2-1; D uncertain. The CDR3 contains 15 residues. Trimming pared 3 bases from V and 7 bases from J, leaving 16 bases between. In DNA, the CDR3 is TGTGCCAGCAGTTTTGTCCCGCATAAAAGGAATGAGCAGTTCTTC. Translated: CASSFVPHKRNEQFF.

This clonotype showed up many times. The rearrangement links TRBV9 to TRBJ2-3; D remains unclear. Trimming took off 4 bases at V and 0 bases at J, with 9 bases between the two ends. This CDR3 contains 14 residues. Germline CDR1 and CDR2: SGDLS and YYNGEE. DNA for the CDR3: TGTGCCAGCAGCCAGACTTCTAGCACAGATACGCAGTATTTT. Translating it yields CASSQTSSTDTQYF.

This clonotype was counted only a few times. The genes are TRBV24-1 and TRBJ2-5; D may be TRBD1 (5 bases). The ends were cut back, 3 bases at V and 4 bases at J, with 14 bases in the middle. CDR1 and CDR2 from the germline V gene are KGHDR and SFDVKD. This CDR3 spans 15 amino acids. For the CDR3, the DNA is TGTGCCACCAGTGATGGGAAGTTGGGGCCAGAGACCCAGTACTTC. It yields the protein CATSDGKLGPETQYF.